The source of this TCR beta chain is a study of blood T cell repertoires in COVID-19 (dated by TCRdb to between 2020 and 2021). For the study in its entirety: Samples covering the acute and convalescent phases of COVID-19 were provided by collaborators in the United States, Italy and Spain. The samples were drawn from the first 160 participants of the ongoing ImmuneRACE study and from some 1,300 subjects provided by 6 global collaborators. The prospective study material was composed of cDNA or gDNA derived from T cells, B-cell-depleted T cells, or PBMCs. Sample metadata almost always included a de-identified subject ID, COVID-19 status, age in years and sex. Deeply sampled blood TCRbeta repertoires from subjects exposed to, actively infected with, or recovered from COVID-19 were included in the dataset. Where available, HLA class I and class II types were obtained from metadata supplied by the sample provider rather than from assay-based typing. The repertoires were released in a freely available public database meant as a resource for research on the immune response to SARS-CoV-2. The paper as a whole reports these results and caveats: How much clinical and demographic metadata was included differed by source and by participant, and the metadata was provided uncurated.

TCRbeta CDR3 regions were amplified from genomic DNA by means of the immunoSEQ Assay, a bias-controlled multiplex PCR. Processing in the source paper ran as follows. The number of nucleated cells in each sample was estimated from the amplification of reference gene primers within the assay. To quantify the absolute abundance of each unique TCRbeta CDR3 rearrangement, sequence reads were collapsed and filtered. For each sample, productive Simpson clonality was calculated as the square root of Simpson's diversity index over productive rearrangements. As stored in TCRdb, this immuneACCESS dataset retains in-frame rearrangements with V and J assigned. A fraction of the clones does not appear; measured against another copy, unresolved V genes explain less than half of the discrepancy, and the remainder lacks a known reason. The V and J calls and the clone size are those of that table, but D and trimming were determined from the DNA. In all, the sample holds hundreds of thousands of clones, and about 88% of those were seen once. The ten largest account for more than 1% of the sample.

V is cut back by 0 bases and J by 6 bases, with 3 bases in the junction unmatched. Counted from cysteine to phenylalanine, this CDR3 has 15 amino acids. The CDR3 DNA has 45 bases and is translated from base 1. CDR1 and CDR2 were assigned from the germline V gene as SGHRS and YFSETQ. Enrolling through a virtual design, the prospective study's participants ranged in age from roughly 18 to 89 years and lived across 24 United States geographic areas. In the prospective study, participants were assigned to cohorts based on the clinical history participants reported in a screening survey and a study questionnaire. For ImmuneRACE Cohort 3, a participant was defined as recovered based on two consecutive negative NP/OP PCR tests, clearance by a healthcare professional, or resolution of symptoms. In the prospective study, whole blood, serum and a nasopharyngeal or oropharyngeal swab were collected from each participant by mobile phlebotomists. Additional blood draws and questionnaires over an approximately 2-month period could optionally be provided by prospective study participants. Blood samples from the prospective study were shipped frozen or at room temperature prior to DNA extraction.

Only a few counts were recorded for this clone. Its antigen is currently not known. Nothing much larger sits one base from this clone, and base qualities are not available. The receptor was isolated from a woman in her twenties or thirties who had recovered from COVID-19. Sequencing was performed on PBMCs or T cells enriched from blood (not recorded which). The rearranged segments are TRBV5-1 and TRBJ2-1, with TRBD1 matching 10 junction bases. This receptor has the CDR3 CASSLAGTGANEQFF. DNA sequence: TGCGCCAGCAGCTTGGCCGGGACAGGGGCCAATGAGCAGTTCTTC.